This T cell receptor (beta chain) appears in the sequencing data of a study of regulatory T cells in long-lasting Graves disease (dated by TCRdb to the early 2020s). Regarding the complete study: Antithyroid drugs had been taken for less than 3 months by newly diagnosed Graves' disease patients. A total of around 35 samples underwent TCR sequencing: about 13 from persistent and about 20 from newly diagnosed Graves' disease patients. The study was conducted in China and was registered as a clinical trial. Persistent Graves' disease patients were compared with newly diagnosed Graves' disease patients by peripheral blood TCR sequencing and RNA sequencing.

This clonotype was seen repeatedly, ten times or more. This clone's antigen is unknown. No base quality information exists; no much larger clone differs at one position. Reading from cysteine to phenylalanine, the CDR3 counts 14 amino acids. Only CDR3 DNA remains: 42 bases, in frame from the first base. V sheds 4 bases and J sheds 3 bases, leaving 12 bases between their ends. CDR1 and CDR2 are drawn from the germline V gene: MGHRA, YSYEKL. Libraries were made using multiplex PCR. Sequencer: Illumina HiSeq 4000. CDR3 regions were amplified by Arm-PCR with iRepertoire HTBI primers to construct TCR beta libraries. Before sequencing, the PCR products underwent gel purification. The original pipeline was this. A total of under 80 TRBV and 14 TRBJ segments were identified across samples and were used for gene usage analysis of CDR3 amino acid clonotypes. Filtered high-quality paired reads were merged into contigs using COPE and FqMerger. Contigs were aligned with BLAST to IMGT TRBV, TRBD and TRBJ reference genes, and CDR3 was defined per IMGT. Any clonotype with a frequency above 0.1% was counted as a highly expanded clone. Shannon entropy was used to measure repertoire diversity, and the Gini coefficient was used to measure V-J evenness. A clonotype was considered public if more than one individual shared it. The public reads were run again by TCRdb, first through fastp at Q25 and then through MiXCR, and only productive beta chains were kept. Rows with a matching CDR3 protein are joined into one entry that keeps the most common DNA and genes. These V and J calls originate from TCRdb's pipeline instead of the authors' own analysis. This sample has some 250,000 distinct CDR3 sequences in its table, and more than 15% of those were observed once. The top ten clones comprise 14% of the sample.

Results and caveats for the whole study, not just this receptor: Persistent patients shared more public clonotypes among themselves (2,741) than newly diagnosed patients did (nearly 1,000). Because the primary lesion, thyroid tissue, could not be accessed, the study looked at peripheral blood alone. TRBV28, TRBJ1-2 and TRBJ2-5 were preferentially used in persistent disease, while TRBV20-1 and TRBJ2-1 were favored in newly diagnosed disease. Sequencing and analysis were limited to the TCR beta chain. The authors acknowledged the small sample size as a limitation that may reduce accuracy. Compared with newly diagnosed patients, patients with persistent Graves' disease had lower TCR Shannon entropy and fewer highly expanded clones, which suggests clonal expansion.

The time point label corresponds to: newly diagnosed GD, antithyroid drugs for less than 3 months. RNA was extracted from PBMCs in TRIzol for both TCR sequencing and RNA sequencing. Graves' disease was diagnosed according to American Thyroid Association guidelines. Patients for the study were recruited at an endocrinology department in Xi'an, China. From each patient, about 9 milliliters of peripheral blood was collected into an EDTA anticoagulant tube. PBMCs were isolated by Ficoll Paque Plus density gradient separation without further T cell sorting. An Agilent 2100 Bioanalyzer and agarose gel were used to assess RNA quality, and a NanoDrop 2000 was used to measure RNA concentration. The data were also submitted as part of a second study, on T cells in Graves' hyperthyroidism and ophthalmopathy. From the second report: Stable Graves' hyperthyroidism was defined as no progression to ophthalmopathy during 18 months of follow-up. Hyperthyroidism patients were aged 18 to 65 years and newly diagnosed, with disease duration of less than 2 months. The study excluded patients with uncontrolled infections, other autoimmune diseases, pregnancy or lactation. Diagnoses were based on clinical symptoms, serum thyroxine and TRAb, thyroid ultrasound and orbital computed tomography. The first round of RT-PCR for the TCR CDR3 was performed with the HTBI primer set and the Qiagen OneStep RT-PCR kit. Most expanded thyroid clonotypes (frequency above 0.001) were also detected in blood, suggesting blood repertoires may reflect thyroid immune responses. A model built on a 13 V-J signature distinguished ophthalmopathy from stable hyperthyroidism, reaching 87.88% sensitivity and under 84% specificity in cross-validation and 80%/75% in testing. In validation, progression to ophthalmopathy was predicted by the model with 70.59% sensitivity and roughly 76% specificity, a median of roughly six months before onset. TCR V-J signatures able to tell the groups apart were searched for in a discovery cohort of 90 to 100 patients, of whom roughly 42 had Graves' ophthalmopathy and about 60 had stable Graves' hyperthyroidism. Whether ophthalmopathy could be predicted prospectively was tested in an independent validation cohort made up of about 18 hyperthyroidism patients plus 17 patients who later progressed to ophthalmopathy. For training and testing, the 100 or so patients in the discovery cohort were randomly divided in a 7:3 ratio. In several Graves' hyperthyroidism patients, the study also compared T-cell repertoires from thyroid tissue with T-cell repertoires from blood. After sampling, hyperthyroidism patients received methimazole starting at 30 mg daily, and ophthalmopathy patients received high-dose intravenous methylprednisolone. Libraries were constructed in a second round of multiplex PCR, after which size selection and purification were carried out. Paired-end sequencing of the libraries was performed with 100 bp reads on an Illumina HiSeq2000. SOAPnuke was used to process the raw data, removing reads that contained adapters or uncalled bases, had a mean Phred below 15, or lacked an exact match to the constant primer or identifier. High-quality paired reads were merged using COPE v1.2.5, and each unique nucleotide sequence was defined as a clonotype. Clonotypes were aligned to IMGT TRBV, TRBD and TRBJ reference segments using MiTCR v1.1. Analysis was restricted to V-J combinations with a frequency above 0.0001, which covered 99% to 99.2% of repertoires. The TCS score was defined as F50 (clonal expansion) divided by E x V (chaos), with BLOSUM62-based TCRdist calculated between CDR3 peptides within each V-J. Welch's t-statistics and random forest reduced roughly 500 V-J features to 13, which were used in a naive Bayes classifier (R e1071). No statistical method was used to fix the sample size in advance, and group allocation was not hidden from the investigators. According to the paper, TCR Vbeta CDR3 sequencing was carried out on over 130 peripheral blood samples, which came from 40 to 45 ophthalmopathy, around 74 hyperthyroidism and some 17 progressor patients.

The chain is encoded by TRBV4-1 joined to TRBJ1-1; TRBD1 could be the D gene, as 6 bases match. This TCR came from a woman aged 25-40 years with Graves disease. Donor details come from another sample of the same person, matched by shared clones. The sequencing used peripheral blood mononuclear cells (PBMCs), collected at new diagnosis, from a patient treated with antithyroid drugs. Read as DNA, the sequence is TGCGCCAGCAGCCCCTCGGGGGGCGACACTGAAGCTTTCTTT. Translated, this is CASSPSGGDTEAFF.